Listed below are T cell receptor beta chains from one sample, sequenced in a study of shared clonotypes between healthy human individuals. Generated by immunoSEQ multiplex PCR, the TCRdb table keeps only in-frame clones and is missing some. This sample has some 1,600,000 clones; 95% to 99% occur once, and the top ten carry about 0.45%. The sample comprised naive CD4+ T cells sorted from blood. The receptors stem from a young man in good health. Each CDR3 is given with its conserved first and last residue. Each record gives: D gene, J gene, clone size, V gene, CDR3 DNA, CDR3 protein. D genes are given only for firm matches. Clone size is shown for a subset of rows, as once, few, many or a class of expanded clone.

TRBD1,TRBJ2-2,-,TRBV28,TGTGCCAGCAGTTTTCTGACAGGGGACACCGGGGAGCTGTTTTTT,CASSFLTGDTGELFF
TRBD1,TRBJ1-1,-,TRBV5-1,TGCGCCAGCAGCATTGACAGGGACACTGAAGCTTTCTTT,CASSIDRDTEAFF
-,TRBJ2-5,-,TRBV2,TGTGCCAGCAGTGAACGGGAGACCCAGTACTTC,CASSERETQYF
-,TRBJ2-7,-,TRBV27,TGTGCCAGCAGTCCCGGTAGGACGGCCGGTGGCTACGAGCAGTACTTC,CASSPGRTAGGYEQYF
-,TRBJ2-3,-,TRBV7-9,TGTGCCAGCTCCTACTCGGGGGCCGGCACAGATACGCAGTATTTT,CASSYSGAGTDTQYF
-,TRBJ1-6,once,TRBV9,TGTGCCAGCGGGCCCGGGGGGCGCGAATCACCCCTCCACTTT,CASGPGGRESPLHF
-,TRBJ2-1,-,TRBV13,TGTGCCAGCAGCCCGGTAAGGGCGGCAGGAAATGAGCAGTTCTTC,CASSPVRAAGNEQFF
-,TRBJ1-1,-,TRBV18,TGTGCCAGCTCACTAAACCGAGACGTTATGAACACTGAAGCTTTCTTT,CASSLNRDVMNTEAFF
-,TRBJ1-5,-,TRBV19,TGTGCCAGTAGTAACGACCGCGGCAGTCAGCCCCAGCATTTT,CASSNDRGSQPQHF
-,TRBJ2-7,-,TRBV27,TGTGCCAGCAGTTTATCTCTACAGGGATCATACGAGCAGTACTTC,CASSLSLQGSYEQYF
-,TRBJ2-1,-,TRBV5-1,TGCGCCAGCAGCTTACTTGGGGGGCCAAATGAGCAGTTCTTC,CASSLLGGPNEQFF
-,TRBJ2-5,-,TRBV29-1,TGCAGCGTTGGGACAAAGCAAGAGACCCAGTACTTC,CSVGTKQETQYF
-,TRBJ2-7,-,TRBV7-2,TGTGCCAGCAGCTTAGGGGACACAGGCTTGTACGAGCAGTACTTC,CASSLGDTGLYEQYF
TRBD1,TRBJ2-5,-,TRBV7-8,TGTGCCAGCAGCAACCGACAGGGGTCGGAGACCCAGTACTTC,CASSNRQGSETQYF
-,TRBJ1-1,-,TRBV18,TGTGCCAGCTCACCACTCAGGGAGCGGGCTGAAGCTTTCTTT,CASSPLRERAEAFF
TRBD2,TRBJ2-7,-,TRBV7-2,TGTGCCAGCACCAGGACTAGCGGGAGGGTACACTACGAGCAGTACTTC,CASTRTSGRVHYEQYF
-,TRBJ1-2,-,TRBV4-3,TGCGCCAGCAGCCAAGAAAATCCAGGGTACTATGGCTACACCTTC,CASSQENPGYYGYTF
TRBD1,TRBJ1-2,-,TRBV9,TGTGCCAGCAGCGCAAACGGACAGGGCCCACCCACCTTC,CASSANGQGPPTF
-,TRBJ2-7,-,TRBV28,TGTGCCAGCAGTTTCCCAGGCTTCTACGAGCAGTACTTC,CASSFPGFYEQYF
-,TRBJ1-1,-,TRBV7-9,TGTGCCAGCAGACCAAGGGGGGGTGTAAACACTGAAGCTTTCTTT,CASRPRGGVNTEAFF
-,TRBJ2-7,-,TRBV28,TGTGCCAGCAGTTCGCCAGGAGGGGTCCACGAGCAGTACTTC,CASSSPGGVHEQYF
-,TRBJ1-2,-,TRBV18,TGTGCCAGCTCATCCAACATCAAGTCTGGGAATGGCTACACCTTC,CASSSNIKSGNGYTF
-,TRBJ1-1,-,TRBV6-5,TGTGCCAGCAGGTCCGGGACCGCCTGGACTGAAGCTTTCTTT,CASRSGTAWTEAFF
-,TRBJ1-2,-,TRBV11-2,TGTGCCAGCAGCCCTAAGGGCCTCACGGGGGGCTACACCTTC,CASSPKGLTGGYTF
-,TRBJ2-7,-,TRBV29-1,TGCAGCGCCTGTTCGGGTAACGCCAAGAACGAGCAGTACTTC,CSACSGNAKNEQYF
-,TRBJ1-1,-,TRBV7-9,TGTGCCAGCAGCGCGCAGAAGTACACTGAAGCTTTCTTT,CASSAQKYTEAFF
TRBD1,TRBJ1-3,-,TRBV9,TGTGCCAGCAGCACCACGAGGGCGGGACAGCTCTCTGGAAACACCATATATTTT,CASSTTRAGQLSGNTIYF
-,TRBJ1-5,-,TRBV7-2,TGTGCCAGCAGCTTAGATCGGGAGCAGCCCCAGCATTTT,CASSLDREQPQHF
TRBD1,TRBJ2-7,-,TRBV19,TGTGCCAGTAGTTCTGGGACAGGGGGCTACGAGCAGTACTTC,CASSSGTGGYEQYF
TRBD2,TRBJ2-7,once,TRBV7-9,TGTGCCAGCAGCTTAGGCGGGAGGGGATCCTACGAGCAGTACTTC,CASSLGGRGSYEQYF
-,TRBJ2-3,-,TRBV7-7,TGTGCTAGCAGCTTAGAGGGAGCTGGAGATACGCAGTATTTT,CASSLEGAGDTQYF
TRBD1,TRBJ2-5,-,TRBV27,TGTGCCAGCAGTCTAACGGGGACAGGCCGGTGGGAGACCCAGTACTTC,CASSLTGTGRWETQYF
TRBD1,TRBJ1-4,-,TRBV5-6,TGTGCCAGCAGCGACCGGGACAGGGAAAAACTGTTTTTT,CASSDRDREKLFF
TRBD2,TRBJ2-7,-,TRBV28,TGTGCCAGCAGCACAAAAAGGGCTAGCGGGAGGTACGAGCAGTACTTC,CASSTKRASGRYEQYF
-,TRBJ2-3,few,TRBV7-2,TGTGCCAGCAGCTCCACAGATACGCAGTATTTT,CASSSTDTQYF
TRBD2,TRBJ2-7,-,TRBV7-2,TGTGCCAGCAGCTTAGGGAGACTAGCGCTGCGGGAGGGCCAGTATAGGCAGTACTTC,CASSLGRLALREGQYRQYF
TRBD2,TRBJ2-1,-,TRBV5-4,TGTGCCAGCAGCTTGGAGCTAGCGGGCCTTAATAGGGCTGAGCAGTTCTTC,CASSLELAGLNRAEQFF
TRBD1,TRBJ1-1,-,TRBV5-1,TGCGCCAGCAGCCTTTTTTCTACAGGGGTAATTCCTGAAGCTTTCTTT,CASSLFSTGVIPEAFF
-,TRBJ2-2,-,TRBV18,TGTGCCAGCTCACCGGTACTCACCGGGGAGCTGTTTTTT,CASSPVLTGELFF
-,TRBJ2-2,-,TRBV7-1,TGTGCCAGCAGCTCACCGGGGACGTTGGTGACCGGGGAGCTGTTTTTT,CASSSPGTLVTGELFF
-,TRBJ1-4,-,TRBV6-4,TGTGCCGGATCGGGGGTGGATGAAAAACTGTTTTTT,CAGSGVDEKLFF
-,TRBJ1-2,-,TRBV5-8,TGTGCCAGCAGAAAAACAGGGCCGAACTATGGCTACACCTTC,CASRKTGPNYGYTF
-,TRBJ1-4,-,TRBV28,TGTGCCAGCAGCTCCCAACAAGGGTCGGGGGGTGAAAAACTGTTTTTT,CASSSQQGSGGEKLFF
TRBD1,TRBJ2-1,-,TRBV7-3,TGTGCCAGCAGCTACAGGGGGAGCAATGAGCAGTTCTTC,CASSYRGSNEQFF
TRBD2,TRBJ2-7,-,TRBV19,TGTGCCAGTAGATCTTTAGCGGGAGGGCCCTACGAGCAGTACTTC,CASRSLAGGPYEQYF
TRBD2,TRBJ2-7,-,TRBV18,TGTGCCAGCTCACAGACTAGCGGGAGTTCCTACGAGCAGTACTTC,CASSQTSGSSYEQYF
-,TRBJ1-1,-,TRBV7-2,TGTGCCAGCAGCTTAGGGGGTAGTGAAGCTTTCTTT,CASSLGGSEAFF
-,TRBJ2-3,once,TRBV10-3,TGTGCCATCAGTGAGGGGGGAAGCACAGATACGCAGTATTTT,CAISEGGSTDTQYF
-,TRBJ2-7,-,TRBV15,TGTGCCACCAGCAGAGACAGCTCCTACGAGCAGTACTTC,CATSRDSSYEQYF
-,TRBJ2-7,-,TRBV5-8,TGTGCCAGCAGCTCAACAGGCATCAGGGCCTACGAGCAGTACTTC,CASSSTGIRAYEQYF
-,TRBJ2-1,-,TRBV28,TGTGCCAGCAGGGCGGGACTGAAATACAATGAGCAGTTCTTC,CASRAGLKYNEQFF
-,TRBJ1-5,-,TRBV21-1,TGTGCCAGCAGCATAGGGAGACGGGGGAGCAATCAGCCCCAGCATTTT,CASSIGRRGSNQPQHF